The entry below describes one T cell receptor (beta chain). These data are taken from a study of blood T cell repertoires in COVID-19. The study counted Cohort 3 donors as recovered given two negative PCRs, clearance, or symptom resolution. Study processing details: Reference gene primer amplification in the assay estimated nucleated cell counts. Measured with immunoSEQ multiplex PCR; TCRdb has only the in-frame clones, and not every one. Clone size and V and J calls were adopted from that table, with D and trimming inferred from the DNA. The sample consists of roughly 450,000 clones, around 91% of them appearing once. V was shortened by 4 bases and J by 6 bases, with 16 bases between the two germline ends. Germline loops: CDR1 SGHAT, CDR2 FQNNGV. This CDR3 spans 14 amino acids.

The receptor was derived from a man aged 18 to 30 who had recovered from COVID-19. V usage is TRBV11-2 and J usage is TRBJ2-7; TRBD2 might be the D (5 bases). The sequenced material came from PBMCs or T cells enriched from blood (not recorded which). CDR3 DNA sequence: TGTGCCAGCAGCTCACAAAGGGCGGCGGGCGAGCAGTACTTC. Translation: CASSSQRAAGEQYF.